This T cell receptor (beta chain) was obtained from a study of blood T cell repertoires in COVID-19. V was clipped by 6 bases and J by 7 bases, with 7 bases between them. Germline CDR1 and CDR2: MDHEN and SYDVKM. CDR3 length: 11 residues. Profiled with immunoSEQ multiplex PCR; TCRdb holds only in-frame clones, not every one. Of hundreds of thousands of clones in the sample, approximately 86% were seen once. Source material: PBMCs or T cells enriched from blood (not recorded which). The rearrangement links TRBV28 to TRBJ1-5, with a weak D call TRBD1 (5 bases). The clonotype was recovered from a woman in her 30s with acute COVID-19. The CDR3 DNA reads TGTGCCAGCAGGCGGGGCCAGCCCCAGCATTTT. Translation: CASRRGQPQHF.